These 2 T cell receptor beta chains were sequenced from one sample in a study of shared clonotypes between healthy human individuals. Method: immunoSEQ multiplex PCR; TCRdb's copy keeps in-frame clones and lacks some. The repertoire has 2 million to 2.5 million clones, 90% to 96% of them found once; the top ten carry roughly 0.13%. Sequencing used naive CD4+ T cells sorted from blood. The subset here: CD45RA+ positively selected. All receptors come from a man between 18 and 35 years old in good health.

V and J are TRBV10-3 and TRBJ2-5; 8 bases are shared with TRBD1. This CDR3 has 17 residues. The germline V gene has CDR1 ENHRY and CDR2 SYGVKD. The trim removed 3 bases at V and 7 bases at J, leaving 16 bases unmatched. The CDR3 here is CAISDAGGLAGAGTQYF. In DNA form, the CDR3 reads TGTGCCATCAGTGATGCAGGGGGCCTAGCCGGGGCAGGGACCCAGTACTTC.

The DNA of the CDR3 is TGTGCCAGCAGTTACCCCGGACAGGGATATCCCTACGAGCAGTACTTC. Translation: CASSYPGQGYPYEQYF. The chain is built from TRBV6-7 and TRBJ2-7; 8 bases line up with TRBD1. TRBV6-7 carries the ORF label, with uncertain function. V dropped 2 bases and J dropped 2; count of bases not matched to a gene: 8. CDR3 length: 16 residues.